The sequence of this T cell receptor beta chain was determined in a study of blood T cell repertoires in COVID-19. This CDR3 region has 18 residues. V shed 6 bases, J shed 1 base, and the junction held 17 bases outside the gene matches. Germline loops: CDR1 KGHSH, CDR2 LQKENI. TCRdb's table, derived via immunoSEQ multiplex PCR, lists solely in-frame clones and lacks some. The sample consists of some 100,000 clones, 86% of them appearing once. This clonotype was obtained from a man aged 50-60 years with acute or convalescent COVID-19. The sequencing input was peripheral blood. The chain is built from TRBV18 and TRBJ1-2; 7 bases fit TRBD1. DNA of the CDR3: TGTGCCAGCTCCCCCAGACTGTTCGGGACAGCTGATAACTATGGCTACACCTTC. Translating it yields CASSPRLFGTADNYGYTF.